These 10 T cell receptor beta chains were all obtained from the same sample, sequenced in a study of T cells after yellow fever vaccination (dated by TCRdb to about 2019). The treatment or condition label corresponds to: live attenuated yellow fever vaccine strain. Receptor amplification or capture employed 5' RACE. The listed sequencing device is Illumina NovaSeq 6000. The public reads were reprocessed in TCRdb via fastp at Q25 and MiXCR, keeping in-frame beta chains. Each CDR3 protein gets just one entry, which takes the most common genes and DNA from the rows behind it. For this sample the table gives around 310,000 distinct CDR3 sequences, of which approximately 3.8% were detected only once. 20% to 25% of the sample rests with the top ten. The sequenced sample was PBMCs, obtained on the day of the yellow fever booster vaccination. The receptors shown here come from a man younger than 35 who received the YFV17D yellow fever vaccine.

Ten or more counts support this clonotype. This chain joins TRBV30 and TRBJ2-7; possibly TRBD1 or TRBD2 for D (7 bases each). The CDR3 contains 16 residues. Trimming cost V 2 bases and J 2 bases, with 19 bases left between them. Germline CDR1 is GTSNPN and CDR2 is SVGIG (reference sequence). The CDR3: CAWSHITAGQTYEQYF. Written as DNA, the CDR3 is TGTGCCTGGAGTCATATCACAGCGGGACAGACCTACGAGCAGTACTTC. Combining the CDR3 with reference TRBV30 and TRBJ2-7 gives the whole variable domain SQTIHQWPATLVQPVGSPLSLECTVEGTSNPNLYWYRQAAGRGLQLLFYSVGIGQISSEVPQNLSASRPQDRQFILSSKKLLLSDSGFYLCAWSHITAGQTYEQYFGPGTRLTVT.

This clonotype was observed a handful of times. V gene TRBV12-3 or TRBV12-4 combines with J gene TRBJ1-2, with 7 bases fitting TRBD1. The CDR3 has 12 amino acids. V lost 1 base and J lost 7; bases outside the gene matches: 0. The CDR3 loop reads CASSLGQGGYTF. The CDR3 coding sequence is TGTGCCAGCAGTTTAGGACAGGGTGGCTACACCTTC.

The CDR3 region is CASSLGGTVNSPLHF. In DNA, the CDR3 is TGTGCCAGCAGCTTAGGTGGGACAGTCAATTCACCCCTCCACTTT. The gene calls are TRBV7-3 and TRBJ1-6; TRBD1 aligns across 7 bases. CDR3 length: 15 residues. V dropped 2 bases and J dropped 7; count of bases not matched to a gene: 5. Germline lookup yields CDR1 SGHTA and CDR2 FQGTGA.

This rearrangement joins TRBV27 to TRBJ2-5; 9 nucleotides line up with TRBD1. Germline V gene data show CDR1 as MNHEY and CDR2 as SMNVEV (reference sequence). Losses at the gene ends were 6 bases for V and 5 bases for J; bases not matched to a gene: 4. The CDR3 is 13 amino acids. DNA of the CDR3: TGTGCCAGCAGGGGACAGGGCGCGGAGACCCAGTACTTC. Protein sequence: CASRGQGAETQYF.

This clonotype was observed many times. The chain recombines TRBV5-5 with TRBJ2-7; possibly TRBD2 for D (5 bases). Trimming pared 3 bases from V and 6 bases from J, leaving 13 bases between. The CDR3 consists of 13 residues. The germline V gene has CDR1 SGHKS and CDR2 YYEKEE (reference sequence). This chain's CDR3 is CASSYDASGEQYV. DNA for the CDR3: TGTGCCAGCAGCTACGACGCCAGCGGCGAGCAGTACGTC.

This clonotype was counted at least ten times. The chain has TRBV6-2 or TRBV6-3 and TRBJ1-1; D gene ambiguous. This CDR3 is 15 amino acids long. Germline lookup yields CDR1 MNHEY and CDR2 SVGEGT. The V and J ends lost 8 bases and 6 bases respectively, with 22 bases between them. The CDR3 spells CASGPSGRVVPEAFF. The CDR3 coding sequence is TGTGCCAGCGGTCCCAGCGGGCGAGTTGTTCCTGAAGCTTTCTTT.

This clonotype was picked up many times. V is TRBV15 and J is TRBJ2-7; D call uncertain. The CDR3 spans 13 residues. V lost 5 bases to trimming and J lost 3 bases, with 11 bases between them. From germline, CDR1 is LNHNV and CDR2 YYDKDF (reference sequence). DNA of the CDR3: TGTGCCACCAGCCTCCCCTCGGGCTACGAGCAGTACGTC. Translated: CATSLPSGYEQYV.

The rearrangement uses TRBV2 and TRBJ1-5; unclear D gene. V was clipped by 1 base and J by 5 bases, with 9 bases between them. Germline V gene sequence: CDR1 SNHLY, CDR2 FYNNEI. This CDR3 is 14 amino acids long. The CDR3 bases are TGTGCCAGCAGTGAAGTGACGGCGGATCAGCCCCAGCATTTT. It yields the protein CASSEVTADQPQHF.

The CDR3 bases are TGCAGTGCTCGAGGGTGGGCGGACACTGAAGCTTTCTTT. Its translation is CSARGWADTEAFF. The rearrangement joins TRBV20-1 to TRBJ1-1; the D is unclear. V lost 5 bases and J lost 3, with 13 bases in between. CDR3 length equals 13 residues. Germline CDR1 is DFQATT and CDR2 is SNEGSKA (reference sequence).

This clonotype was counted only a few times. The chain couples TRBV28 to TRBJ1-3; tentative D call: TRBD1 (6 bases). The CDR3 has 16 residues. CDR1 and CDR2 (germline): MDHEN, SYDVKM. Trimming removed 5 bases at V and 4 bases at J, with 18 bases between. Here the CDR3 DNA reads TGTGCCAGCAGTGCCGTGACAGGACGATGGGGAAACACCATATATTTT. Amino acid sequence: CASSAVTGRWGNTIYF.